This T cell receptor (beta chain) was retrieved from a study of blood T cell repertoires in COVID-19. TCRdb keeps only in-frame clones here, not all; method: immunoSEQ multiplex PCR. In the table there are about 300,000 clones, 85% to 90% of which are singletons. Participants spanned ages about 18 to 100 years and resided in 20 to 25 US areas. Cohort 3 donors counted as recovered after two negative PCRs, clearance, or resolved symptoms. The sequence derives from a man aged 30-40 years who had recovered from COVID-19. The sample was PBMCs or T cells enriched from blood (not recorded which).

CDR3: CASSLDPSSAGNFTPLHF. CDR3 bases: TGTGCCAGCAGCTTAGATCCCTCTAGCGCAGGGAATTTTACACCCCTCCACTTT. The rearrangement uses TRBV11-2 and TRBJ1-6; D might be TRBD1 (5 bases). The germline CDR1 and CDR2 sequences are SGHAT and FQNNGV. The CDR3 has 18 amino acids. The V end lost 0 bases, the J end lost 11 bases, and 23 bases lay between the germline ends.